The rows below give T cell receptor beta chains drawn from one sample of a study of siplizumab effects on memory and regulatory T cells. Profiled with immunoSEQ multiplex PCR; TCRdb holds only in-frame clones, not every one. This table holds over 100,000 clones, 92% found once. Source material: Tregs sorted from blood. These receptors originate from a human donor in good health. Both conserved end residues are part of each CDR3.

>TRBV5-1|TRBJ2-1|15
CASSFSQGSYNEQFF
>TRBV29-1|TRBJ1-1|13
CSVDQGASREAFF
>TRBV11-2|TRBJ1-5|14
CASSSRQGIWPQHF
>TRBV6-6|TRBJ2-7|14
CASSRLAGDREQYF
>TRBV2|TRBJ2-7|14
CASSGGRGNYEQYF
>TRBV6-6|TRBJ1-1|16
CASRQGLGVGNTEAFF
>TRBV27|TRBJ2-1|16
CASSFGFRGSYNEQFF
>TRBV6-1|TRBJ2-7|15
CASNPRGVGLREQYF
>TRBV27|TRBJ2-5|13
CASSPGWGETQYF
>TRBV7-9|TRBJ2-5|17
CASSPFNLGFSKETQYF
>TRBV25-1|TRBJ2-2|14
CASSGTTNTGELFF
>TRBV11-2|TRBJ2-5|14
CASSLGQLQETQYF
>TRBV6-5|TRBJ2-7|15
CASSYKGQGPYEQYF
>TRBV6-6|TRBJ2-3|15
CASSFTETSTDTQYF
>TRBV6-6|TRBJ1-1|14
CASWEKGSPPQAFF
>TRBV6-1|TRBJ2-1|19
CASSESLAGAGTRSNEQFF
>TRBV5-4|TRBJ2-4|15
CASSFRGQDKNIQYF
>TRBV29-1|TRBJ1-2|14
CSVGGGNGQGGYTF
>TRBV5-1|TRBJ2-5|16
CASSPGVGIQGETQYF
>TRBV11-2|TRBJ2-5|13
CASSLGLAETQYF
>TRBV7-6|TRBJ2-3|15
CASTLNDRATDTQYF
>TRBV18|TRBJ2-7|14
CASHGPAGVYEQYF
>TRBV4-1|TRBJ2-5|14
CASSRLQGEGTQYF
>TRBV6-6|TRBJ1-2|13
CASSHGSNYGYTF
>TRBV19|TRBJ2-3|14
CASSIEAGTDTQYF
>TRBV27|TRBJ2-7|15
CASSGAGVLAYEQYF
>TRBV5-1|TRBJ2-7|13
CASSLDWAGEQYF
>TRBV6-1|TRBJ2-2|14
CASSVAGRVGELFF
>TRBV10-3|TRBJ1-5|10
CAISEQPQHF
>TRBV10-3|TRBJ1-1|14
CAISVGDRNTEAFF
>TRBV27|TRBJ2-2|17
CASSNLGLATNTGELFF
>TRBV5-1|TRBJ2-3|14
CASSLRGAADTQYF
>TRBV10-1|TRBJ2-7|15
CASSEDGTPQYEQYF
>TRBV5-1|TRBJ1-1|14
CASRLGQGSTEAFF
>TRBV18|TRBJ1-2|13
CASSRDRDYGYTF
>TRBV5-1|TRBJ2-7|12
CASRASSYEQYF